Listed below are T cell receptor beta chains from one sample, sequenced in a study of cytomegalovirus exposure and HLA in healthy donors. The repertoire was sequenced with immunoSEQ multiplex PCR; TCRdb's copy has only in-frame clones and lacks some. The sample lists 250,000 to 300,000 clones, 80% to 95% occurring once. The sequencing sample was made of PBMCs. These receptor sequences come from a girl aged 2-9 years in good health and CMV-seronegative. The CDR3 runs from the conserved cysteine through the conserved F or W. A D gene is named only where the DNA matches it firmly. The listing skips clone size in some rows; elsewhere it reads once, few, many or a size class.

abundance: few
j_gene: TRBJ1-1
v_gene: TRBV6-5
d_gene: -
CDR3nt: TGTGCCAGCAGTTACTCGACATCGGGAAGGAACACTGAAGCTTTCTTT
CDR3aa: CASSYSTSGRNTEAFF

abundance: -
j_gene: TRBJ2-5
v_gene: TRBV6-1
d_gene: TRBD2
CDR3nt: TGTGCCAGCACCTACGGGACTAGCGGAGAAGAGACCCAGTACTTC
CDR3aa: CASTYGTSGEETQYF

abundance: -
j_gene: TRBJ1-5
v_gene: TRBV28
d_gene: -
CDR3nt: TGTGCCAGCACCCAAACGGGAGGGATTGGTTTTCAGCCCCAGCATTTT
CDR3aa: CASTQTGGIGFQPQHF

abundance: -
j_gene: TRBJ2-7
v_gene: TRBV5-1
d_gene: TRBD2
CDR3nt: TGCGCCAGCAGCGTACTCGGGGGGTCGGCCTACGAGCAGTACTTC
CDR3aa: CASSVLGGSAYEQYF

abundance: -
j_gene: TRBJ2-5
v_gene: TRBV9
d_gene: TRBD1
CDR3nt: TGTGCCAGCAGCTGCTTTTTTACTAGACAGGGAGAGACCCAGTACTTC
CDR3aa: CASSCFFTRQGETQYF

abundance: -
j_gene: TRBJ2-5
v_gene: TRBV30
d_gene: TRBD2
CDR3nt: TGTGCCTGGAGTCCCTCCCGACTAGCGGGAGGGGAGACCCAGTACTTC
CDR3aa: CAWSPSRLAGGETQYF

abundance: -
j_gene: TRBJ1-2
v_gene: TRBV10-1
d_gene: -
CDR3nt: TGCGCCAGCAGTGAGTCGGAGGGGAGGTACGGCTACACCTTC
CDR3aa: CASSESEGRYGYTF

abundance: -
j_gene: TRBJ2-7
v_gene: TRBV7-9
d_gene: -
CDR3nt: TGTGCCAGCAGCCCCCCAAGGGAGTCCTACGAGCAGTACTTC
CDR3aa: CASSPPRESYEQYF

abundance: -
j_gene: TRBJ1-2
v_gene: TRBV6-1
d_gene: -
CDR3nt: TGTGCCAGCAATTCAGGTTATGGCTACACCTTC
CDR3aa: CASNSGYGYTF

abundance: -
j_gene: TRBJ1-5
v_gene: TRBV6-6
d_gene: TRBD1
CDR3nt: TGTGCCAGCAGTTACTCAGGAGGGGGCGCGGTTCAGCCCCAGCATTTT
CDR3aa: CASSYSGGGAVQPQHF

abundance: -
j_gene: TRBJ1-3
v_gene: TRBV25-1
d_gene: TRBD1
CDR3nt: TGTGCCAGCAGTGCCACAGGGGGCGGAAACACCATATATTTT
CDR3aa: CASSATGGGNTIYF

abundance: -
j_gene: TRBJ1-2
v_gene: TRBV14
d_gene: -
CDR3nt: TGTGCCAGCAGCCAAGATCGAAGGGGCGGCTACACCTTC
CDR3aa: CASSQDRRGGYTF